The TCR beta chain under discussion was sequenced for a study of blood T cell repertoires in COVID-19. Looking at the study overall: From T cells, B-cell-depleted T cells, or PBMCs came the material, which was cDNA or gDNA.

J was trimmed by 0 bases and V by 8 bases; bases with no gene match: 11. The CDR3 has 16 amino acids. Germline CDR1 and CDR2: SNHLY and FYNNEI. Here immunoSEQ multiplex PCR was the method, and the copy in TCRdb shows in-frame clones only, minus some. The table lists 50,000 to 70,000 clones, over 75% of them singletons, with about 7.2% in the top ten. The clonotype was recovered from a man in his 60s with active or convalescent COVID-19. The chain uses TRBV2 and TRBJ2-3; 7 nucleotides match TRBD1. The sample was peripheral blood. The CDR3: CASFTGTDSSTDTQYF. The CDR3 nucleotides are TGTGCCAGCTTTACAGGGACAGACTCTAGCACAGATACGCAGTATTTT.